This T cell receptor (beta chain) was documented in a study of T-cell memory formation after mild COVID-19. Notes on the study in general: Clones contracting over day 15 to 85 were CD4/CD8 balanced, with later expanders leaning CD4+.

TCRdb passed the 5' RACE reads through MiXCR, listing each CDR3 protein once. The data contain under 50,000 distinct CDR3 sequences, 25% to 35% of them singletons. The CDR3 spans 17 residues. Trimming at V came to 0 bases and at J to 6 bases, leaving 9 bases not matched to a gene. Germline V lookup: CDR1 SGHAT, CDR2 FQNNGV. This clonotype was seen more than once but under ten times. Antigen unknown. Sequencing used PBMCs or a T cell subset sorted from them (not recorded which). The source is a man between 18 and 35 years old who had mild COVID-19 (a few samples of this study predate the infection). Cell type and time point are not known. V and J are TRBV11-2 and TRBJ2-3; 10 positions agree with TRBD2. CDR3 in amino acids: CASSLDQLAGPRDTQYF. The DNA of the CDR3 is TGTGCCAGCAGCTTAGACCAACTAGCGGGGCCCCGGGATACGCAGTATTTT.